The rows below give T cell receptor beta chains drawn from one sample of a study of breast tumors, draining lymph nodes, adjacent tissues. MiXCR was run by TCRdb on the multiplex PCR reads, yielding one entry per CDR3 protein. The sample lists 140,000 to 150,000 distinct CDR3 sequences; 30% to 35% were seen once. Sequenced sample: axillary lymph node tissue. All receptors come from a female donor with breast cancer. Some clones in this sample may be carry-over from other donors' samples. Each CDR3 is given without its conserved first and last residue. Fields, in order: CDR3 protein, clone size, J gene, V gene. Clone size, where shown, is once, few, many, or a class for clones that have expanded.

CDR3aa: ASSLDLAASYGYT; abundance: many; j_gene: TRBJ1-2; v_gene: TRBV7-9
CDR3aa: ASSYPTGEQPQH; abundance: many; j_gene: TRBJ1-5; v_gene: TRBV6-6
CDR3aa: ASSYRYEQY; abundance: many; j_gene: TRBJ2-7; v_gene: TRBV7-8
CDR3aa: ASRLQGWDQPQH; abundance: -; j_gene: TRBJ1-5; v_gene: TRBV7-2
CDR3aa: ASSQETGKGTGELF; abundance: many; j_gene: TRBJ2-2; v_gene: TRBV4-1
CDR3aa: ASSLLGETYNEQF; abundance: many; j_gene: TRBJ2-1; v_gene: TRBV6-6
CDR3aa: ASSPRLTIPGQGENTIY; abundance: many; j_gene: TRBJ1-3; v_gene: TRBV18
CDR3aa: ATSDSPGGAGTDTQY; abundance: many; j_gene: TRBJ2-3; v_gene: TRBV24-1
CDR3aa: ASSLFRGAVNEQF; abundance: many; j_gene: TRBJ2-1; v_gene: TRBV7-3
CDR3aa: SGTGTGGENSPLH; abundance: -; j_gene: TRBJ1-6; v_gene: TRBV29-1
CDR3aa: SARDSRTGGSNEQF; abundance: many; j_gene: TRBJ2-1; v_gene: TRBV20-1
CDR3aa: ASTPPGFYNEQF; abundance: -; j_gene: TRBJ2-1; v_gene: TRBV19